The clone carrying this T cell receptor beta chain appeared a single time. What it recognizes is unknown. The germline V and J ends were trimmed by 3 bases and 0 bases, with 12 bases remaining between them. From germline, CDR1 is SGHVS and CDR2 FQNEAQ. CDR3 size: 16 residues. This entry is derived from a study of cytomegalovirus exposure and HLA in healthy donors. In the PCR, 60 Vbeta and 13 Jbeta primers were used. Generated by immunoSEQ multiplex PCR, the TCRdb table keeps only in-frame clones and is missing some. The sample comprises about 130,000 clones, less than 85% of which are singletons, and 8.9% rests with the top ten. The study, taken as a whole, reports: Analyzed later, most CMV-associated TCR beta chains appeared HLA-restricted. Prediction of most subjects' HLA-A and HLA-B alleles by TCR beta sequences was reportedly accurate. A list of 150 or so TCR beta chains associated with cytomegalovirus was given.

The sequencing input was PBMCs. This TCR came from a man younger than 45 in good health and CMV-seropositive. This sequence joins TRBV7-8 and TRBJ2-1, with D tentatively TRBD1 (6 bases). The CDR3 sequence: CASSFLSRGSYNEQFF. The CDR3 nucleotides are TGTGCCAGCAGCTTCTTGTCCAGGGGCTCCTACAATGAGCAGTTCTTC.